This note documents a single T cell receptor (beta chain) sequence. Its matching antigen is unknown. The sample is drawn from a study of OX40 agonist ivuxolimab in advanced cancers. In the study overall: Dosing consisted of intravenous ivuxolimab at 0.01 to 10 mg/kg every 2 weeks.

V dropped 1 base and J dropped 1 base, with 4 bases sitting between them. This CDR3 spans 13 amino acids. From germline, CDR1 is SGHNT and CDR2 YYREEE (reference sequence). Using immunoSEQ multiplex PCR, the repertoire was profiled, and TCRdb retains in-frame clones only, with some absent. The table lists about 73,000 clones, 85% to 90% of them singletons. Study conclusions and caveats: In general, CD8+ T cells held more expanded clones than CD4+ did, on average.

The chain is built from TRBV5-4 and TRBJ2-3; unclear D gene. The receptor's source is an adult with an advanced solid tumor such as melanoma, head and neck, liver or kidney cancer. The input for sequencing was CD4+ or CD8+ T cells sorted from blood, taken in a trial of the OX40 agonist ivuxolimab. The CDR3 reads CASSLPGTDTQYF. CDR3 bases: TGTGCCAGCAGCTTGCCGGGCACAGATACGCAGTATTTT.